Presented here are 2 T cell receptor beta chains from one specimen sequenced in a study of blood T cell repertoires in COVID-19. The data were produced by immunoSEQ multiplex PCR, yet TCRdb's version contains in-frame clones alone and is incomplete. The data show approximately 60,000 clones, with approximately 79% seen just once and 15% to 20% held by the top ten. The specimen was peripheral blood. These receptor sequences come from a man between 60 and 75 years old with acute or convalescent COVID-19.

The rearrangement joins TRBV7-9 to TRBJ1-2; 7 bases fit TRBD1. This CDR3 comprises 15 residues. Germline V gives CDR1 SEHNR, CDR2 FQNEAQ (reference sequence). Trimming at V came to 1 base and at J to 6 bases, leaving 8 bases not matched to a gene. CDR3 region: CASSLGGQDLHGYTF. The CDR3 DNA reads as TGTGCCAGCAGCTTAGGTGGACAGGACTTACATGGCTACACCTTC.

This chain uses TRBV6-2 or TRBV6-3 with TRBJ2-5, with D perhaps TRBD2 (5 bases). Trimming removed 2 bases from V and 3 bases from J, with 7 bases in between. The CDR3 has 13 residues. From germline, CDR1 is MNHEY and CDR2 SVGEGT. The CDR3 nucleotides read TGTGCCAGCAGTTACGCGGAGGAAGAGACCCAGTACTTC. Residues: CASSYAEEETQYF.